This T cell receptor (beta chain) was observed in a study of shared clonotypes between healthy human individuals. Across the whole study: Donor composition was a couple of women and three men, aged 18 to 49.

Details on this clone: Its antigen is unidentified.

Study-wide results and limits: Between a few donors, naive CD4 clonotypes were shared at a level of about 5%. Larger richness was generally estimated for naive than memory subsets.

The V and J ends lost 4 bases and 6 bases respectively, with 25 bases between them. Germline CDR1 reads KGHSH; CDR2 reads LQKENI. The CDR3 covers 18 residues. The data were produced by immunoSEQ multiplex PCR, yet TCRdb's version contains in-frame clones alone and is incomplete. The table records millions of clones, 85% to 95% of them present only once. V is TRBV18 and J is TRBJ2-1; the D gene is possibly TRBD1 (6 bases). Sequenced sample: naive CD4+ T cells sorted from blood. Noted subset: CD45RA+ positively selected. This TCR was recovered from a man younger than 30 in good health. This chain's CDR3 is CASSLGGAGTAFPNEQFF. DNA of the CDR3: TGTGCCAGCTCACTAGGGGGAGCCGGGACGGCTTTCCCCAATGAGCAGTTCTTC.